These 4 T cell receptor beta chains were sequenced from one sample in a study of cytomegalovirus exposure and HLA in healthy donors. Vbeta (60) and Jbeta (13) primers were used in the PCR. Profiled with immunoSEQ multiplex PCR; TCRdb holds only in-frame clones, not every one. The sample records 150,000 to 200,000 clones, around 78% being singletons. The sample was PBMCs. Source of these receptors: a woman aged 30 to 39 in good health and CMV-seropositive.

This CDR3 is CASSLGFREALSGANVLTF. CDR3 DNA: TGTGCCAGCAGCTTGGGGTTCAGGGAGGCTCTCTCAGGGGCCAACGTCCTGACTTTC. The chain uses TRBV11-3 and TRBJ2-6; maybe TRBD2 (6 bases). Trimming pared 3 bases from V and 4 bases from J, leaving 22 bases between. Germline V gene data show CDR1 as SGHNT and CDR2 as YENEEA. CDR3 size: 19 residues.

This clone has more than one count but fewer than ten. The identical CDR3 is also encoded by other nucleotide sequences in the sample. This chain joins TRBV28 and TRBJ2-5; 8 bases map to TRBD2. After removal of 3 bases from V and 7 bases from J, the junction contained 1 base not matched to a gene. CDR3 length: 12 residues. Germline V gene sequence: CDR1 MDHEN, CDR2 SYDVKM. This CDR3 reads CASSFRGGTQYF. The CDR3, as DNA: TGTGCCAGCAGTTTTCGGGGGGGGACCCAGTACTTC.

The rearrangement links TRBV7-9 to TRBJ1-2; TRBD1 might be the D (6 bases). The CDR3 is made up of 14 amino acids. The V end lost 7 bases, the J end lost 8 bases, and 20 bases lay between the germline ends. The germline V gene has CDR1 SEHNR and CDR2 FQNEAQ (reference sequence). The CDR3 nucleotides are TGTGCCAGCATCCTTGAAGGGGGTTCCGACGGCTACACCTTC. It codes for CASILEGGSDGYTF.

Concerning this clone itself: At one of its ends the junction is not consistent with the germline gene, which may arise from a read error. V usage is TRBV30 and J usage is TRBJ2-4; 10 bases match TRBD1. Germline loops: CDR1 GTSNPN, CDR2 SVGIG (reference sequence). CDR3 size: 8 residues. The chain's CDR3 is CASDRGDF. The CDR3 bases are TGTGCCTCGGACAGGGGGGACTTC.